Presented here are 20 T cell receptor beta chains from one specimen sequenced in a study of blood T cell repertoires in COVID-19. Assay: immunoSEQ multiplex PCR; the TCRdb copy retains only in-frame clones and omits some. The sample has 350,000 or so clones, 65% to 90% seen once. The sequenced sample was PBMCs or T cells enriched from blood (not recorded which). The receptors originated from a woman in her 40s with acute COVID-19.

The genes are TRBV28 and TRBJ2-4, with D unclear. CDR1 is MDHEN and CDR2 is SYDVKM in the germline V gene. V lost 5 bases and J 8 bases, leaving 16 bases between the germline ends. This CDR3 region has 14 residues. The CDR3 protein is CASSNSSPRDIQYF. DNA of the CDR3: TGTGCCAGCAGTAACTCGTCCCCGAGAGACATTCAGTACTTC.

This clone was counted a single time. This chain uses TRBV4-3 with TRBJ1-4; TRBD1 agrees at 7 bases. Germline CDR1 reads LGHNA; CDR2 reads YSLEER. J lost 0 bases, V lost 1 base, and 17 bases had no gene match. CDR3 length equals 21 residues. CDR3 region: CASSQARIGTETFATNEKLFF. CDR3 in DNA: TGCGCCAGCAGCCAAGCGCGGATTGGGACAGAGACCTTTGCAACTAATGAAAAACTGTTTTTT.

CDR3 DNA: TGTGCCAGCAGCTTAGGTCGTCAGGGTCGAGTTCAGCCCCAGCATTTT. Translating it yields CASSLGRQGRVQPQHF. The chain couples TRBV7-8 to TRBJ1-5, with D perhaps TRBD1 (5 bases). V dropped 1 base and J dropped 6 bases, with 16 bases sitting between them. Germline V gives CDR1 SGHVS, CDR2 FQNEAQ. The CDR3 consists of 16 residues.

The chain carries TRBV7-8 and TRBJ2-3, with a weak D call TRBD2 (5 bases). The V and J ends lost 1 base and 5 bases respectively, with 13 bases between them. Germline-derived CDR1 and CDR2 are SGHVS and FQNEAQ. This CDR3 spans 15 amino acids. CDR3 nucleotide sequence: TGTGCCAGCAGCTTAGGCCTCTCCGGGATAGATACGCAGTATTTT. This codes for CASSLGLSGIDTQYF.

This chain connects TRBV24-1 to TRBJ1-1; TRBD1 aligns across 7 bases. This CDR3 spans 15 amino acids. With 4 bases clipped from V and 0 bases from J, the junction kept 4 bases outside the gene matches. The germline CDR1 and CDR2 sequences are KGHDR and SFDVKD. The DNA for the CDR3 is TGTGCCACCAGTGACCGGGACAGCATGAACACTGAAGCTTTCTTT. It specifies CATSDRDSMNTEAFF.

This sequence joins TRBV7-9 and TRBJ2-1; 7 bases agree with TRBD1. Germline V CDR1 and CDR2: SEHNR, FQNEAQ (reference sequence). With 2 bases clipped from V and 12 bases from J, the junction kept 4 bases outside the gene matches. The CDR3 runs 12 residues. CDR3 region: CASSLQTGLQFF. DNA for the CDR3: TGTGCCAGCAGCTTACAGACAGGGTTGCAGTTCTTC.

The chain links TRBV19 to TRBJ2-5, with D possibly being TRBD2 (7 bases). Germline V lookup: CDR1 LNHDA, CDR2 SQIVND (reference sequence). V was shortened by 3 bases and J by 3 bases, with 17 bases between the two germline ends. The CDR3 loop spans 16 amino acids. CDR3 sequence: CASSMGGPRQKETQYF. CDR3 coding DNA: TGTGCCAGTAGTATGGGGGGGCCACGGCAGAAAGAGACCCAGTACTTC.

The CDR3 loop reads CASSVGTGYNSPLHF. CDR3 in DNA: TGTGCCAGCAGCGTAGGGACAGGTTATAATTCACCCCTCCACTTT. The chain recombines TRBV5-5 with TRBJ1-6, with 8 bases lining up with TRBD1. V lost 4 bases, J lost 4 bases, and 4 bases stayed unmatched. CDR1 is SGHKS, CDR2 YYEKEE, per germline (reference sequence). The CDR3 contains 15 residues.

The chain employs TRBV7-2 and TRBJ2-1, with 10 positions matching TRBD2. The CDR3 sequence is 15 residues long. Germline CDR1 is SGHTA and CDR2 is FQGNSA. V gave up 4 bases and J gave up 4 bases; unmatched junction bases: 4. The chain's CDR3 is CASSSGTSVYNEQFF. CDR3 nucleotides: TGTGCCAGCAGCTCCGGGACTAGCGTTTACAATGAGCAGTTCTTC. The whole variable domain, filled in from reference TRBV7-2 and TRBJ2-1, reads GAGVSQSPSNKVTEKGKDVELRCDPISGHTALYWYRQSLGQGLEFLIYFQGNSAPDKSGLPSDRFSAERTGGSVSTLTIQRTQQEDSAVYLCASSSGTSVYNEQFFGPGTRLTVL.

The chain has TRBV19 and TRBJ1-1; no firm D call. Per the germline V gene, CDR1 is LNHDA and CDR2 is SQIVND (reference sequence). V lost 5 bases to trimming and J lost 0 bases, with 7 bases between them. The CDR3 length is 13 residues. For the CDR3, the DNA is TGTGCCAGTAGTCCCGGGGTGAACACTGAAGCTTTCTTT. Its protein is CASSPGVNTEAFF.

J is TRBJ2-7 and V is TRBV7-9, with 13 bases that match TRBD2. Unmatched junction bases numbered 8, after V lost 3 bases and J lost 6 bases. The CDR3 is 16 amino acids. Germline V gives CDR1 SEHNR, CDR2 FQNEAQ (reference sequence). CDR3 amino acids: CASSFRLAGGSGEQYF. CDR3 bases: TGTGCCAGCAGCTTTCGACTAGCGGGAGGCTCCGGCGAGCAGTACTTC.

CDR3 nucleotide sequence: TGTGCCAGCAGCTTGTATCAAATCCGGGACAGACAATACAATGAGCAGTTCTTC. Amino acid sequence: CASSLYQIRDRQYNEQFF. This chain connects TRBV7-2 to TRBJ2-1; 7 nucleotides agree with TRBD1. Germline V gene sequence: CDR1 SGHTA, CDR2 FQGNSA. V was pared by 3 bases and J by 4 bases, with 15 bases of the junction left unmatched. This CDR3 comprises 18 residues.

This sequence joins TRBV27 and TRBJ1-5; D possibly corresponds to TRBD1 (6 bases). V shed 7 bases and J shed 7 bases, with 14 bases lying between them. The CDR3 has 13 residues. Germline V gene data show CDR1 as MNHEY and CDR2 as SMNVEV (reference sequence). The CDR3 nucleotides are TGTGCCAGCAATACTCCAGGGGCCCAGCCCCAGCATTTT. Translating gives CASNTPGAQPQHF.

This clone appeared a single time. The chain combines TRBV15 with TRBJ1-4; D is perhaps TRBD1 (5 bases). Germline CDR1 is LNHNV and CDR2 is YYDKDF (reference sequence). This CDR3 comprises 18 residues. The V end was cut by 0 bases, the J end by 7 bases, with 21 bases between. CDR3 DNA sequence: TGTGCCACCAGCAGAGATCCCGGAGGATTCTTCGGGGGTGAAAAACTGTTTTTT. Its translation is CATSRDPGGFFGGEKLFF.

The CDR3 DNA reads as TGTGCCAGCCGGCTGGACATTCAGCCCCAGCATTTT. Its protein is CASRLDIQPQHF. V gene TRBV6-5 combines with J gene TRBJ1-5, with a possible D match to TRBD1 (5 bases). The CDR3 extends over 12 amino acids. V shed 8 bases and J shed 6 bases, with 11 bases lying between them. Germline assignment: CDR1 MNHEY and CDR2 SVGAGI.

The chain carries TRBV5-1 and TRBJ2-7; 8 bases map to TRBD2. Looked up from germline, CDR1 is SGHRS and CDR2 is YFSETQ. Losses at the gene ends were 3 bases for V and 4 bases for J; bases not matched to a gene: 6. The length of the CDR3 is 14 residues. CDR3 nucleotides: TGCGCCAGCAGCTCGCTAGCGGGCGGTTACGAGCAGTACTTC. Translation gives CASSSLAGGYEQYF.

V is TRBV18 and J is TRBJ2-1; a weak D match, TRBD1 (6 bases). The CDR3 length is 17 residues. Germline lookup yields CDR1 KGHSH and CDR2 LQKENI. Trimming took off 4 bases at V and 4 bases at J, with 20 bases between the two ends. The CDR3 DNA reads as TGTGCCAGCTCACTGAATATGATGGACAGTGGTTACAATGAGCAGTTCTTC. This codes for CASSLNMMDSGYNEQFF.

The J gene is TRBJ2-1, the V gene TRBV28; 12 positions match TRBD2. This CDR3 comprises 17 residues. Germline CDR1 and CDR2: MDHEN and SYDVKM. Losses at the gene ends were 11 bases for V and 8 bases for J; bases not matched to a gene: 19. The DNA for the CDR3 is TGTGCCCACGGGGGACTAGCGGGTAATACCCCCCGGGATGAGCAGTTCTTC. Translated, it gives CAHGGLAGNTPRDEQFF.

V usage is TRBV29-1 and J usage is TRBJ1-4; D unresolved. The V end lost 7 bases, the J end lost 8 bases, and 14 bases lay between the germline ends. Germline V CDR1 and CDR2: SQVTM, ANQGSEA. The CDR3 totals 12 residues. Written as DNA, the CDR3 is TGCAGCGGAGGCTTTAGCGGGGAAAAACTGTTTTTT. Protein sequence: CSGGFSGEKLFF.

The V call is TRBV7-6, the J call TRBJ1-1, with a possible D match to TRBD1 (6 bases). CDR3 size: 13 residues. Trimming stripped 2 bases from V and 5 bases from J, with 9 bases between. Germline values: CDR1 SGHVS, CDR2 FNYEAQ. The CDR3 sequence is CASSLRRGTEAFF. In DNA, the CDR3 is TGTGCCAGCAGCTTAAGAAGGGGGACTGAAGCTTTCTTT.